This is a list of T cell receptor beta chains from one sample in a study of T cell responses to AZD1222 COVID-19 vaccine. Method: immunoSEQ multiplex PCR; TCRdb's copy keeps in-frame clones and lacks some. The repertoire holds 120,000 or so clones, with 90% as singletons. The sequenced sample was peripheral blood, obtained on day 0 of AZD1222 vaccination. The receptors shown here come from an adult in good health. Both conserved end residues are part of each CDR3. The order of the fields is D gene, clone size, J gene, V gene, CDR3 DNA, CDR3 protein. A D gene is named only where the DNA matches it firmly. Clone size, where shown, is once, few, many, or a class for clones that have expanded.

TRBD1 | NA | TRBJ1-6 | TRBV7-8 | TGTGCCAGCAGCCCCATGACAGGGGGAGGGTCACCCCTCCACTTT | CASSPMTGGGSPLHF
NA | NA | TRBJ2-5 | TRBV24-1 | TGTGCCACCAGTGATACTTCCCGGCGGGAGACCCAGTACTTC | CATSDTSRRETQYF
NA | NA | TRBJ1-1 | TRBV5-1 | TGCGCCAGCAGCGATTCGGGGAGAGAAGCTTTCTTT | CASSDSGREAFF
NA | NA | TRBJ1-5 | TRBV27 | TGTGCCAGCAGTTTCTCCGGGGGCAAGCCCCAGCATTTT | CASSFSGGKPQHF
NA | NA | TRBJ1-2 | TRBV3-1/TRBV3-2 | TGTGCCAGCAGCCAAGTACTGGGCAGGGTAGATGGCTACACCTTC | CASSQVLGRVDGYTF
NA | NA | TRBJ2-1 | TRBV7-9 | TGTGCCAGCAGCCCAATAGCCCATGAGCAGTTCTTC | CASSPIAHEQFF
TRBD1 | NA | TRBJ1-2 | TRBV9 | TGTGCCAGCAGCTATAGGGACAGGTCTTTGGGCTATGGCTACACCTTC | CASSYRDRSLGYGYTF
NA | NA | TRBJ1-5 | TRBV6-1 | TGTGCCAGCAGTGATCATTGGAAAGTAAGCAATCAGCCCCAGCATTTT | CASSDHWKVSNQPQHF
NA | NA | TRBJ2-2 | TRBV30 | TGTGCCTGGAGCGCCGGGACATTGTTCACCGGGGAGCTGTTTTTT | CAWSAGTLFTGELFF
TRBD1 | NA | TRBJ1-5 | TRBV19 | TGTGCCAGTAGTTCCCAGGGGGAGAGCAATCAGCCCCAGCATTTT | CASSSQGESNQPQHF
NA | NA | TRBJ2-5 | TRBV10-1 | TGCGCCAGCAGTGAGTCCAGTGGAGCCCCAAGAGAGACCCAGTACTTC | CASSESSGAPRETQYF
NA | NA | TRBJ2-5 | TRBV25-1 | TGTGCCAGCAGTGATCCCCTTTCGGGTAGGGGTCAAGAGACCCAGTACTTC | CASSDPLSGRGQETQYF
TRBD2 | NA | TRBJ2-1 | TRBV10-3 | TGTGCCATCAGTCCCGGGACTAGATCCAATGAGCAGTTCTTC | CAISPGTRSNEQFF
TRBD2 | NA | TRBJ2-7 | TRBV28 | TGTGCCAGCGGCCGAGGACTAGCGGGACTCTACGAGCAGTACTTC | CASGRGLAGLYEQYF
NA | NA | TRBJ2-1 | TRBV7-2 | TGTGCCAGCAGCGCTCAGGAGGGCACTGAGCAGTTCTTC | CASSAQEGTEQFF
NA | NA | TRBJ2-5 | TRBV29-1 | TGCAGCGTTGGTTTCGGGGCCCAAGAGACCCAGTACTTC | CSVGFGAQETQYF
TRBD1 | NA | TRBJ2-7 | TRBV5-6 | TGTGCCAGCAGCTTGGGGGACAGGCCCTACGAGCAGTACTTC | CASSLGDRPYEQYF
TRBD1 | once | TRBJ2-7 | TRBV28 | TGTGCCAGCAGTTTAAGCCAGGGGGCGGGCGAGCAGTACTTC | CASSLSQGAGEQYF
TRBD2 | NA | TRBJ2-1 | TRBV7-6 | TGTGCCAGCAGCTTAGAACCTAGCGGATACGACAATGAGCAGTTCTTC | CASSLEPSGYDNEQFF
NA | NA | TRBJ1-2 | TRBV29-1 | TGCAGCGGTACTTCGGCAGGGTGGTTTGGCTACACCTTC | CSGTSAGWFGYTF
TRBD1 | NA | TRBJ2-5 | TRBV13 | TGTGCCAGCAGTCGACAGGGGCGGGTGGAGACCCAGTACTTC | CASSRQGRVETQYF
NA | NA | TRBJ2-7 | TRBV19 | TGTGCCAGTAGTATAGACCAGTCTACCTACGAGCAGTACTTC | CASSIDQSTYEQYF
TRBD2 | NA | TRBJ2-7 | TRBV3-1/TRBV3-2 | TGTGCCAGCAGCCACGAAATTCCCGGTTTTGGGGGGGACGAGCAGTACTTC | CASSHEIPGFGGDEQYF
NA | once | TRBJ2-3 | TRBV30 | TGTGCCTGGAGTGTACTTGGAGGGAGATCAGATACGCAGTATTTT | CAWSVLGGRSDTQYF